Listed below are T cell receptor beta chains from one sample, sequenced in a study of T cell responses to AZD1222 COVID-19 vaccine. Here immunoSEQ multiplex PCR was the method, and the copy in TCRdb shows in-frame clones only, minus some. The table lists roughly 120,000 clones, roughly 90% of them singletons, with about 16% in the top ten. Sequencing used peripheral blood, obtained 28 days after the second AZD1222 dose. The receptors originated from an adult who received the AZD1222 COVID-19 vaccine. CDR3s include the opening cysteine and the closing phenylalanine or tryptophan. The D gene is left open where the match is weak. Only some rows state a clone size, as once, few, many or a class for expanded clones.

j_call: TRBJ1-3
clone_size: -
v_call: TRBV5-4
d_call: TRBD1
cdr3_aa: CASALGQGSGNTIYF
cdr3_nt: TGTGCCAGCGCCTTAGGACAGGGCTCTGGAAACACCATATATTTT

j_call: TRBJ1-6
clone_size: -
v_call: TRBV7-6
d_call: -
cdr3_aa: CASSLAGSVYNSPLHF
cdr3_nt: TGTGCCAGCAGCTTAGCAGGGTCGGTCTATAATTCACCCCTCCACTTT

j_call: TRBJ1-6
clone_size: few
v_call: TRBV5-1
d_call: TRBD1
cdr3_aa: CASSLGAGGTKFSPLHF
cdr3_nt: TGCGCCAGCAGCTTGGGGGCAGGGGGAACCAAATTTTCACCCCTCCACTTT

j_call: TRBJ2-7
clone_size: -
v_call: TRBV6-5
d_call: -
cdr3_aa: CASRGSYEQYF
cdr3_nt: TGTGCCAGCAGGGGCAGTTACGAGCAGTACTTC

j_call: TRBJ2-3
clone_size: -
v_call: TRBV27
d_call: -
cdr3_aa: CASGSVRDTQYF
cdr3_nt: TGTGCCAGCGGTTCGGTTAGGGATACGCAGTATTTT

j_call: TRBJ1-3
clone_size: few
v_call: TRBV16
d_call: -
cdr3_aa: CASSGRRLSGNTIYF
cdr3_nt: TGTGCCAGCAGCGGGAGACGGCTCTCTGGAAACACCATATATTTT

j_call: TRBJ2-3
clone_size: -
v_call: TRBV20-1
d_call: -
cdr3_aa: CSARREDTQYF
cdr3_nt: TGCAGTGCTAGAAGGGAGGATACGCAGTATTTT

j_call: TRBJ2-5
clone_size: -
v_call: TRBV6-5
d_call: -
cdr3_aa: CASTSATSFLETQYF
cdr3_nt: TGTGCCAGCACGTCCGCGACGTCGTTTTTAGAGACCCAGTACTTC

j_call: TRBJ1-6
clone_size: -
v_call: TRBV5-1
d_call: TRBD1
cdr3_aa: CASSPQGGDNSPLHF
cdr3_nt: TGCGCCAGCAGCCCGCAGGGGGGGGATAATTCACCCCTCCACTTT

j_call: TRBJ2-2
clone_size: -
v_call: TRBV9
d_call: TRBD1
cdr3_aa: CASSATDRHTGELFF
cdr3_nt: TGTGCCAGCAGCGCGACGGACAGGCACACCGGGGAGCTGTTTTTT

j_call: TRBJ2-7
clone_size: -
v_call: TRBV11-3
d_call: -
cdr3_aa: CASSLEQGTSYEQYF
cdr3_nt: TGTGCCAGCAGCTTAGAGCAGGGGACGTCCTACGAGCAGTACTTC

j_call: TRBJ2-7
clone_size: once
v_call: TRBV4-1
d_call: TRBD2
cdr3_aa: CASSQDRTSGSYEQYF
cdr3_nt: TGCGCCAGCAGCCAAGATCGGACTAGCGGGAGTTACGAGCAGTACTTC

j_call: TRBJ2-7
clone_size: -
v_call: TRBV29-1
d_call: -
cdr3_aa: CSAGRDGASYEQYF
cdr3_nt: TGCAGCGCTGGAAGGGACGGGGCTTCCTACGAGCAGTACTTC

j_call: TRBJ2-7
clone_size: -
v_call: TRBV10-3
d_call: TRBD2
cdr3_aa: CAINTDGGEQYF
cdr3_nt: TGTGCCATCAACACTGACGGGGGGGAGCAGTACTTC

j_call: TRBJ2-5
clone_size: -
v_call: TRBV28
d_call: TRBD1
cdr3_aa: CASSSTGQETQYF
cdr3_nt: TGTGCCAGCAGTTCGACAGGGCAAGAGACCCAGTACTTC

j_call: TRBJ2-1
clone_size: -
v_call: TRBV19
d_call: TRBD2
cdr3_aa: CASSIGAGDHEQFF
cdr3_nt: TGTGCCAGTAGTATAGGGGCGGGAGACCATGAGCAGTTCTTC

j_call: TRBJ2-1
clone_size: -
v_call: TRBV28
d_call: TRBD2
cdr3_aa: CASSSGASGSLHNEQFF
cdr3_nt: TGTGCCAGCAGTTCGGGGGCTAGCGGGAGTCTACACAATGAGCAGTTCTTC

j_call: TRBJ2-6
clone_size: -
v_call: TRBV16
d_call: -
cdr3_aa: CASSQSWGRSGANVLTF
cdr3_nt: TGTGCCAGCAGCCAATCATGGGGGCGGTCTGGGGCCAACGTCCTGACTTTC

j_call: TRBJ2-1
clone_size: -
v_call: TRBV11-3
d_call: TRBD2
cdr3_aa: CASSLDLSGGPNEQFF
cdr3_nt: TGTGCCAGCAGCTTAGATTTAAGCGGGGGCCCCAATGAGCAGTTCTTC

j_call: TRBJ2-7
clone_size: -
v_call: TRBV14
d_call: -
cdr3_aa: CASSQGSWAGEQYF
cdr3_nt: TGTGCCAGCAGCCAAGGTTCGTGGGCGGGCGAGCAGTACTTC

j_call: TRBJ2-5
clone_size: -
v_call: TRBV10-3
d_call: TRBD2
cdr3_aa: CAISLGGSSQETQYF
cdr3_nt: TGTGCCATCAGTTTGGGGGGGTCGAGCCAAGAGACCCAGTACTTC

j_call: TRBJ1-3
clone_size: -
v_call: TRBV30
d_call: -
cdr3_aa: CAWSEMSGNTIYF
cdr3_nt: TGTGCCTGGAGTGAGATGTCTGGAAACACCATATATTTT

j_call: TRBJ2-7
clone_size: -
v_call: TRBV9
d_call: TRBD2
cdr3_aa: CASSASSAGIYEQYF
cdr3_nt: TGTGCCAGCAGCGCCTCATCAGCGGGGATCTACGAGCAGTACTTC

j_call: TRBJ1-6
clone_size: -
v_call: TRBV7-8
d_call: -
cdr3_aa: CASSPANLYNSPLHF
cdr3_nt: TGTGCCAGCAGTCCGGCGAACCTCTATAATTCACCCCTCCACTTT

j_call: TRBJ1-3
clone_size: -
v_call: TRBV10-3
d_call: -
cdr3_aa: CAISENIAGPGNTIYF
cdr3_nt: TGTGCCATCAGTGAAAATATCGCAGGTCCGGGAAACACCATATATTTT

j_call: TRBJ1-3
clone_size: -
v_call: TRBV2
d_call: -
cdr3_aa: CASQRFLFSSRPLSGNTIYF
cdr3_nt: TGTGCCAGCCAACGATTTCTGTTCTCCTCAAGGCCCCTATCTGGAAACACCATATATTTT

j_call: TRBJ1-2
clone_size: -
v_call: TRBV4-2
d_call: -
cdr3_aa: CASSLPSTVKGYTF
cdr3_nt: TGTGCCAGCAGCCTCCCCTCCACGGTTAAGGGCTACACCTTC

j_call: TRBJ1-2
clone_size: -
v_call: TRBV5-1
d_call: TRBD1
cdr3_aa: CASSAGTGLYYGYTF
cdr3_nt: TGCGCCAGCAGCGCCGGGACAGGGTTATACTATGGCTACACCTTC

j_call: TRBJ1-1
clone_size: once
v_call: TRBV12-3/TRBV12-4
d_call: -
cdr3_aa: CASSWRLRTEAFF
cdr3_nt: TGTGCCAGCAGTTGGAGGTTGCGGACTGAAGCTTTCTTT

j_call: TRBJ2-3
clone_size: -
v_call: TRBV7-6
d_call: TRBD1
cdr3_aa: CASSFGQARLTDTQYF
cdr3_nt: TGTGCCAGCAGCTTTGGACAGGCCCGTCTCACAGATACGCAGTATTTT

j_call: TRBJ1-1
clone_size: -
v_call: TRBV5-1
d_call: TRBD1
cdr3_aa: CASSLQGADTEAFF
cdr3_nt: TGCGCCAGCAGCTTACAGGGGGCGGACACTGAAGCTTTCTTT

j_call: TRBJ1-4
clone_size: -
v_call: TRBV5-1
d_call: -
cdr3_aa: CASSASGRGYEKLFF
cdr3_nt: TGCGCCAGCAGCGCATCGGGGAGGGGGTACGAAAAACTGTTTTTT

j_call: TRBJ1-2
clone_size: -
v_call: TRBV6-6
d_call: -
cdr3_aa: CAHRASNYGYTF
cdr3_nt: TGTGCCCACAGGGCCTCCAACTATGGCTACACCTTC

j_call: TRBJ2-7
clone_size: -
v_call: TRBV28
d_call: -
cdr3_aa: CASSFHRAAYEQYF
cdr3_nt: TGTGCCAGCAGTTTCCACAGGGCCGCCTACGAGCAGTACTTC

j_call: TRBJ1-5
clone_size: -
v_call: TRBV18
d_call: -
cdr3_aa: CASSPTGNSNQPQHF
cdr3_nt: TGTGCCAGCTCACCGACAGGTAATAGCAATCAGCCCCAGCATTTT

j_call: TRBJ2-1
clone_size: -
v_call: TRBV5-1
d_call: -
cdr3_aa: CASSLASGTPYNEQFF
cdr3_nt: TGCGCCAGCAGCTTGGCTTCAGGGACCCCCTACAATGAGCAGTTCTTC